The 17 T cell receptor beta chains presented below share a single source sample, sequenced in a study of T cell responses to AZD1222 COVID-19 vaccine. The repertoire was sequenced with immunoSEQ multiplex PCR; TCRdb's copy has only in-frame clones and lacks some. The data show under 200,000 clones, around nine tenths seen once. The specimen comprised peripheral blood, sampled 28 days after the second dose of the MenACWY control vaccine. Receptor source: an adult who received the MenACWY meningococcal vaccine as a control.

CDR3 amino acids: CASSLTGNEGYTF. DNA for the CDR3: TGCGCCAGCAGCTTGACAGGGAATGAAGGCTACACCTTC. The chain uses TRBV5-1 and TRBJ1-2; a possible D gene is TRBD1 (6 bases). The CDR3 runs to 13 residues. Trimming removed 1 base from V and 8 bases from J, with 12 bases in between. Per germline, CDR1 SGHRS and CDR2 YFSETQ.

In its sample, this clone was seen once. The chain is built from TRBV28 and TRBJ1-2, with D perhaps TRBD1 (5 bases). V was shortened by 7 bases and J by 4 bases, with 13 bases between the two germline ends. Per the germline V gene, CDR1 is MDHEN and CDR2 is SYDVKM. The CDR3 has 13 residues. CDR3: CASTLQATYGYTF. DNA for the CDR3: TGTGCCAGCACCCTACAGGCGACCTATGGCTACACCTTC.

A word on this clone: The same CDR3 can be traced to other DNA sequences in this sample. The gene calls are TRBV9 and TRBJ1-2; 9 nucleotides align to TRBD1. V trimming: 5 bases; J trimming: 7 bases; junction bases outside the gene matches: 9. Looked up from germline, CDR1 is SGDLS and CDR2 is YYNGEE. The CDR3 covers 14 residues. CDR3 protein: CASSETGGAGGYTF. In nucleotides, the CDR3 is TGTGCCAGCAGTGAAACAGGGGGCGCGGGTGGCTACACCTTC.

Here the CDR3 reads CATSREWGGRADNEQFF. The CDR3 DNA reads TGTGCCACCAGCAGAGAGTGGGGCGGGAGGGCGGACAATGAGCAGTTCTTC. V is TRBV15 and J is TRBJ2-1, with 9 bases identical to TRBD2. Germline trimming cut 0 bases from V and 5 bases from J; bases unmatched to any gene: 8. Germline V gives CDR1 LNHNV, CDR2 YYDKDF (reference sequence). The CDR3 consists of 17 residues. Drawing the rest from reference TRBV15 and TRBJ2-1, the complete variable domain is DAMVIQNPRYQVTQFGKPVTLSCSQTLNHNVMYWYQQKSSQAPKLLFHYYDKDFNNEADTPDNFQSRRPNTSFCFLDIRSPGLGDTAMYLCATSREWGGRADNEQFFGPGTRLTVL.

CDR3 DNA: TGTGCCAGCAGGGGCCGCGGCACCGGGGAGCTGTTTTTT. This codes for CASRGRGTGELFF. The chain recombines TRBV7-2 with TRBJ2-2, with unresolved D. Germline V gene sequence: CDR1 SGHTA, CDR2 FQGNSA. The length of the CDR3 is 13 residues. Trimming took 6 bases from V and 4 from J, leaving 9 bases between them. The complete variable domain, with remaining parts taken from reference TRBV7-2 and TRBJ2-2, reads GAGVSQSPSNKVTEKGKDVELRCDPISGHTALYWYRQSLGQGLEFLIYFQGNSAPDKSGLPSDRFSAERTGGSVSTLTIQRTQQEDSAVYLCASRGRGTGELFFGEGSRLTVL.

The CDR3, as DNA: TGCGCCAGCAGCTTGCCGAGCAGCACAGATACGCAGTATTTT. The encoded protein is CASSLPSSTDTQYF. This rearrangement joins TRBV5-1 to TRBJ2-3; no firm D call. The V gene's germline CDR1 is SGHRS and CDR2 YFSETQ. This CDR3 is 14 amino acids long. Trimming removed 1 base from V and 0 bases from J, with 6 bases in between.

This chain joins TRBV4-3 and TRBJ1-1; D is unclear. CDR1 is LGHNA, CDR2 YSLEER, per germline. The V end was cut by 1 base, the J end by 1 base, with 7 bases between. The length of the CDR3 is 14 residues. The CDR3 spells CASSQAIQNTEAFF. The CDR3, as DNA: TGCGCCAGCAGCCAAGCCATCCAGAACACTGAAGCTTTCTTT.

The chain employs TRBV29-1 and TRBJ1-2; D uncertain. The length of the CDR3 is 10 residues. Trimming removed 3 bases from V and 8 bases from J, with 7 bases in between. CDR1 is SQVTM, CDR2 ANQGSEA, per germline. The CDR3 nucleotides read TGCAGCGTTGACCAGTTGGGCTACACCTTC. This gives the protein CSVDQLGYTF.

V and J are TRBV11-1 and TRBJ2-5, with 7 bases lining up with TRBD2. Trimming at V came to 1 base and at J to 2 bases, leaving 7 bases not matched to a gene. There are 16 residues in the CDR3. Germline V CDR1 and CDR2: SGHAT, FQDESV (reference sequence). CDR3 amino acids: CASSLGIAGRQETQYF. CDR3 sequence (DNA): TGTGCCAGCAGCTTAGGGATAGCGGGTCGACAAGAGACCCAGTACTTC.

V usage is TRBV5-4 and J usage is TRBJ1-2; the match to TRBD1 covers 7 bases. Losses at the gene ends were 0 bases for V and 4 bases for J; bases not matched to a gene: 6. CDR1 is SGHNT, CDR2 YYREEE, per germline (reference sequence). This CDR3 region has 15 residues. The DNA for the CDR3 is TGTGCCAGCAGCTTGGAGTTTGGGACAGTCTATGGCTACACCTTC. Translation gives CASSLEFGTVYGYTF. Full variable domain (rest looked up from reference TRBV5-4 and TRBJ1-2): ETGVTQSPTHLIKTRGQQVTLRCSSQSGHNTVSWYQQALGQGPQFIFQYYREEENGRGNFPPRFSGLQFPNYSSELNVNALELDDSALYLCASSLEFGTVYGYTFGSGTRLTVV.

The chain carries TRBV28 and TRBJ2-4; the D gene is possibly TRBD2 (5 bases). Germline CDR1 MDHEN, CDR2 SYDVKM. This CDR3 has 14 residues. Trimming removed 5 bases from V and 5 bases from J, with 13 bases in between. The DNA of the CDR3 is TGTGCCAGCAGTCCCCAGACCGGGGAAAACATTCAGTACTTC. Protein sequence: CASSPQTGENIQYF.

The chain is built from TRBV18 and TRBJ1-1; D possibly corresponds to TRBD1 (5 bases). V was cut by 1 base and J by 3 bases, with 9 bases left in between. Germline CDR1 and CDR2: KGHSH and LQKENI. The CDR3 length is 14 residues. In DNA, the CDR3 is TGTGCCAGCTCACCACGGGGCGGTCACACTGAAGCTTTCTTT. Protein sequence: CASSPRGGHTEAFF.

The rearrangement uses TRBV5-1 and TRBJ2-3, with D uncertain. This CDR3 comprises 15 residues. The germline gives CDR1 SGHRS, CDR2 YFSETQ. Trimming left V 0 bases short and J 2 bases short, with 10 bases between. The CDR3 reads CASSLALGATDTQYF. The DNA of the CDR3 is TGCGCCAGCAGCTTGGCCCTTGGAGCCACAGATACGCAGTATTTT. The entire variable domain, with the rest obtained from reference TRBV5-1 and TRBJ2-3, is as follows: KAGVTQTPRYLIKTRGQQVTLSCSPISGHRSVSWYQQTPGQGLQFLFEYFSETQRNKGNFPGRFSGRQFSNSRSEMNVSTLELGDSALYLCASSLALGATDTQYFGPGTRLTVL.

The V call is TRBV7-6, the J call TRBJ1-1, with D possibly being TRBD1 (5 bases). V was clipped by 4 bases and J by 4 bases, with 16 bases between them. CDR1 is SGHVS and CDR2 is FNYEAQ in the germline V gene. CDR3 size: 15 residues. The CDR3, as DNA: TGTGCCAGCAGCTATAGGGGAGGTTTCGGCACTGAAGCTTTCTTT. It specifies CASSYRGGFGTEAFF.

This clone is a singleton in its sample. The chain uses TRBV7-2 and TRBJ2-7, with D perhaps TRBD1 or TRBD2 (5 bases each). CDR1 is SGHTA, CDR2 FQGNSA, per germline. Deletions cut 5 bases from V and 5 bases from J, with 16 bases between. This CDR3 is built from 14 residues. The CDR3 spells CASSPGRPTDEQYF. In DNA, the CDR3 is TGTGCCAGCAGCCCGGGACGACCGACCGACGAGCAGTACTTC.

The genes are TRBV14 and TRBJ1-5, with D perhaps TRBD1 (5 bases). Germline V lookup: CDR1 SGHDN, CDR2 FVKESK. Trimming left V 8 bases short and J 1 base short, with 12 bases between. The CDR3 length is 14 residues. The CDR3 bases are TGTGCCAGCTGGCAGGGTTGGAGCAATCAGCCCCAGCATTTT. Translation gives CASWQGWSNQPQHF.

The J gene is TRBJ1-5, the V gene TRBV19, with D maybe TRBD1 (6 bases). The V end was cut by 5 bases, the J end by 7 bases, with 18 bases between. The germline V gene has CDR1 LNHDA and CDR2 SQIVND (reference sequence). The CDR3 consists of 15 residues. CDR3 protein: CASSPTPGGHQPQHF. The CDR3 bases are TGTGCCAGTAGTCCTACACCCGGGGGACACCAGCCCCAGCATTTT. Using reference TRBV19 and TRBJ1-5 for the parts outside the CDR3, the full variable domain is DGGITQSPKYLFRKEGQNVTLSCEQNLNHDAMYWYRQDPGQGLRLIYYSQIVNDFQKGDIAEGYSVSREKKESFPLTVTSAQKNPTAFYLCASSPTPGGHQPQHFGDGTRLSIL.